One T cell receptor beta chain is described in this entry. This sample was included in a study of blood T cell repertoires in COVID-19. Germline CDR1 MNHNY, CDR2 SVGAGI (reference sequence). The CDR3 runs 15 residues. The trim removed 4 bases at V and 4 bases at J, leaving 6 bases unmatched. The assay was immunoSEQ multiplex PCR, and TCRdb's table has in-frame clones only and misses some. The repertoire consists of about 250,000 clones, with about 86% occurring once and the leading ten covering around 8.1%. The V and J genes are TRBV6-6 and TRBJ1-2; 10 bases are shared with TRBD1. The material sequenced was peripheral blood. This clonotype was obtained from a man aged 35 to 55 with active or convalescent COVID-19. For the CDR3, the DNA is TGTGCCAGCAGTTCTACCTGGACAGGGGGCTATGGCTACACCTTC. Its protein is CASSSTWTGGYGYTF.